A selection of T cell receptor beta chains follows, all from one sample in a study of memory CD4+ T cells and cytomegalovirus serostatus. This table comes from immunoSEQ multiplex PCR, and its TCRdb copy is limited to in-frame clones, with some not included. The data contain 50,000 or so clones, approximately 80% of them singletons. The sample consisted of memory CD4+ T cells from blood. The source is an adult in good health and CMV-seronegative. Both conserved end residues are part of each CDR3. D genes are given only for firm matches. Only part of the rows carry a size: once, few, many, or a class if the clone is expanded.

D	size	V	J	CDR3	DNA
TRBD1	-	TRBV30	TRBJ2-7	CAWSRDRGFYEQYF	TGTGCCTGGAGTAGGGACAGGGGGTTCTACGAGCAGTACTTC
-	-	TRBV6-5	TRBJ1-5	CVSSSYGRSQPQHF	TGTGTTAGCAGCAGTTACGGCCGTAGTCAGCCCCAGCATTTT
TRBD1	few	TRBV6-1	TRBJ2-1	CASSEALRDRVYNEQFF	TGTGCCAGCAGTGAAGCGCTACGGGACAGGGTGTACAATGAGCAGTTCTTC
-	-	TRBV5-1	TRBJ1-2	CASSLATAEIGYTF	TGCGCCAGCAGCTTGGCGACAGCCGAAATAGGCTACACCTTC
TRBD2	-	TRBV2	TRBJ2-7	CASSGLAGPYEQYF	TGTGCCAGCAGTGGACTAGCGGGTCCCTACGAGCAGTACTTC
TRBD1	-	TRBV2	TRBJ1-2	CASNGQGVWGYTF	TGTGCCAGCAACGGACAGGGAGTTTGGGGCTACACCTTC
-	-	TRBV2	TRBJ2-2	CASSEDPPPVGELFF	TGTGCCAGCAGTGAAGATCCTCCCCCGGTCGGGGAGCTGTTTTTT
-	few	TRBV6-1	TRBJ1-3	CASSVGLSSGNTIYF	TGTGCCAGCAGTGTTGGACTGTCCTCTGGAAACACCATATATTTT
TRBD2	few	TRBV19	TRBJ2-5	CASSIGDYPQETQYF	TGTGCCAGTAGTATCGGGGACTACCCACAAGAGACCCAGTACTTC
-	-	TRBV10-3	TRBJ1-6	CASGSGDKSFPPLHF	TGTGCCTCCGGGAGCGGGGACAAGTCTTTTCCACCCCTCCACTTT
TRBD1	-	TRBV28	TRBJ1-2	CASSGGTAYGYTF	TGTGCCAGCAGTGGCGGGACAGCTTATGGCTACACCTTC
-	-	TRBV5-1	TRBJ2-5	CASSLQRAQETQYF	TGCGCCAGCAGCTTGCAGCGGGCCCAAGAGACCCAGTACTTC
TRBD2	-	TRBV27	TRBJ2-3	CASSMLASGGGVDTQYF	TGTGCCAGCAGTATGCTGGCTAGCGGGGGAGGTGTAGATACGCAGTATTTT
TRBD1	few	TRBV6-6	TRBJ1-2	CASSFTGGGYTF	TGTGCCAGCAGCTTCACAGGGGGTGGCTACACCTTC
-	-	TRBV5-6	TRBJ2-7	CASTGGGGIYSYEQYF	TGTGCCAGCACCGGAGGAGGGGGCATTTACTCCTACGAGCAGTACTTC
-	-	TRBV9	TRBJ2-3	CASKVSAGSTDTQYF	TGTGCCAGCAAGGTCTCCGCGGGGAGCACAGATACGCAGTATTTT
TRBD2	-	TRBV18	TRBJ2-3	CASSPGLAGEGDTQYF	TGTGCCAGCTCACCAGGTTTAGCGGGTGAGGGAGATACGCAGTATTTT
-	-	TRBV6-1	TRBJ1-1	CASSEASGGGSEAFF	TGTGCCAGCAGTGAAGCGAGTGGAGGGGGAAGTGAAGCTTTCTTT
TRBD1	-	TRBV19	TRBJ2-2	CASSKTTGVSPGELFF	TGTGCCAGTAGTAAAACGACAGGGGTGTCCCCCGGGGAGCTGTTTTTT
-	few	TRBV5-1	TRBJ1-1	CASSLGGHLVWQGEAFF	TGCGCCAGCAGCTTGGGGGGACACCTCGTGTGGCAAGGTGAAGCTTTCTTT
-	-	TRBV29-1	TRBJ2-2	CSVQSIRANTGELFF	TGCAGCGTCCAGAGCATCAGGGCGAACACCGGGGAGCTGTTTTTT
-	-	TRBV5-4	TRBJ1-6	CASSTDPGESPLHF	TGTGCCAGCAGCACGGATCCAGGGGAGTCACCCCTCCACTTT
-	-	TRBV2	TRBJ2-1	CASSEATGQFF	TGTGCCAGCAGTGAAGCGACCGGGCAGTTCTTC
-	few	TRBV2	TRBJ2-7	CASSEQGSYEQYF	TGTGCCAGCAGTGAGCAGGGGTCCTACGAGCAGTACTTC
-	-	TRBV10-3	TRBJ2-5	CAIRPVSQETQYF	TGTGCCATCAGACCGGTATCCCAAGAGACCCAGTACTTC
-	-	TRBV10-3	TRBJ1-1	CAISARGGAEAFF	TGTGCCATCAGCGCCCGAGGGGGGGCTGAAGCTTTCTTT
-	-	TRBV29-1	TRBJ2-1	CSVEEGGRNEQFF	TGCAGCGTTGAAGAAGGTGGCCGCAATGAGCAGTTCTTC
TRBD1	-	TRBV29-1	TRBJ2-5	CSVEELQGAGETQYF	TGCAGCGTTGAAGAACTTCAGGGGGCAGGAGAGACCCAGTACTTC
-	few	TRBV7-9	TRBJ1-2	CASSWDTRNYGYTF	TGTGCCAGCAGCTGGGACACCCGGAACTATGGCTACACCTTC
TRBD2	-	TRBV2	TRBJ2-1	CASREALLYNEQFF	TGTGCCAGTCGGGAGGCCCTACTCTACAATGAGCAGTTCTTC
TRBD1	-	TRBV28	TRBJ2-7	CASSSGGSVNEQYF	TGTGCCAGCAGTTCAGGGGGTTCAGTCAACGAGCAGTACTTC
-	-	TRBV18	TRBJ2-2	CASSDPGRATGELFF	TGTGCCAGCTCAGACCCGGGACGGGCCACCGGGGAGCTGTTTTTT
-	once	TRBV7-2	TRBJ2-2	CASSLYDSNTGELFF	TGTGCCAGCAGCCTATACGATTCGAACACCGGGGAGCTGTTTTTT
TRBD2	-	TRBV5-1	TRBJ2-1	CASSFSTGGPRNEQFF	TGCGCCAGCAGCTTCTCAACGGGGGGGCCGCGGAATGAGCAGTTCTTC
TRBD1	-	TRBV4-2	TRBJ1-2	CASSQDNRGLYGYTF	TGTGCCAGCAGCCAAGATAACAGGGGACTATATGGCTACACCTTC
-	-	TRBV19	TRBJ2-7	CASSLTRQGEQYF	TGTGCCAGTAGTCTTACCCGCCAGGGCGAGCAGTACTTC
TRBD2	-	TRBV28	TRBJ2-5	CASSFLAGKTQYF	TGTGCCAGCAGTTTCCTAGCGGGCAAGACCCAGTACTTC
-	once	TRBV5-6	TRBJ2-2	CASSLGEYTGELFF	TGTGCCAGCAGCTTGGGGGAATACACCGGGGAGCTGTTTTTT
-	once	TRBV6-5	TRBJ2-4	CASRSRAGDIQYF	TGTGCCAGCAGAAGTCGAGCCGGGGACATTCAGTACTTC
TRBD2	-	TRBV15	TRBJ2-1	CATSRKGLAGVNEQFF	TGTGCCACCAGCAGAAAAGGACTAGCGGGAGTCAATGAGCAGTTCTTC
-	-	TRBV18	TRBJ1-4	CASSPFLTSEDEKLFF	TGTGCCAGCTCACCATTTCTGACAAGTGAAGATGAAAAACTGTTTTTT
-	-	TRBV30	TRBJ1-1	CAWSAKGNTRAFF	TGTGCCTGGAGTGCTAAGGGAAACACCCGAGCTTTCTTT
-	-	TRBV28	TRBJ2-2	CASSPGKWELFF	TGTGCCAGCAGCCCAGGGAAGTGGGAGCTGTTTTTT
-	-	TRBV6-6	TRBJ1-2	CASSYPKGILYGYTF	TGTGCCAGCAGTTACCCGAAAGGGATCCTCTATGGCTACACCTTC
-	-	TRBV27	TRBJ1-2	CASSANRSPGYTF	TGTGCCAGCAGTGCCAACAGATCCCCTGGCTACACCTTC
-	-	TRBV5-1	TRBJ2-5	CASSRGLQETQYF	TGCGCCAGCAGCAGGGGACTTCAAGAGACCCAGTACTTC
TRBD1	-	TRBV30	TRBJ1-2	CAWSQGARGYTF	TGTGCCTGGTCACAGGGGGCGCGAGGCTACACCTTC